The 25 T cell receptor beta chains reported below all come from one sample, sequenced in a study of a mutant IDH1 vaccine in newly diagnosed glioma. The repertoire was sequenced with immunoSEQ multiplex PCR; TCRdb's copy has only in-frame clones and lacks some. The sample has some 16,000 clones, roughly 96% seen once. Time point here: baseline, week 1 (first vaccination visit). Documented treatment: pre-vaccination baseline after standard-of-care therapy. The source was peripheral blood mononuclear cells (PBMCs), collected from a glioma patient treated with radiotherapy, temozolomide or both. The source of these receptors is a woman under 30 with glioma. Some clones in this sample may be carry-over from other donors' samples.

This chain links TRBV19 with TRBJ2-7; perhaps TRBD1 as D (6 bases). The germline V gene has CDR1 LNHDA and CDR2 SQIVND (reference sequence). The V and J ends lost 6 bases and 2 bases respectively, with 17 bases between them. This CDR3 contains 15 residues. The DNA of the CDR3 is TGTGCCAGTAGCGCGACGTCGACAGGAACCTACGAGCAGTACTTC. As protein: CASSATSTGTYEQYF.

This rearrangement joins TRBV6-5 to TRBJ1-2; 7 bases map to TRBD1. This CDR3 has 14 residues. V lost 5 bases to trimming and J lost 3 bases; unmatched junction nucleotides: 6. Looked up from germline, CDR1 is MNHEY and CDR2 is SVGAGI. CDR3 loop: CASSLRTGDYGYTF. The CDR3 nucleotides are TGTGCCAGCAGTCTACGGACAGGAGACTATGGCTACACCTTC.

The V gene is TRBV19, the J gene TRBJ1-5, with D tentatively TRBD1 (5 bases). Trimming removed 3 bases from V and 6 bases from J, with 12 bases in between. The CDR3 covers 14 residues. The germline V gene encodes CDR1 LNHDA and CDR2 SQIVND (reference sequence). CDR3 amino acids: CASSMEGGGQPQHF. In DNA form, the CDR3 reads TGTGCCAGTAGTATGGAGGGCGGGGGTCAGCCCCAGCATTTT.

The chain carries TRBV2 and TRBJ2-3, with 7 bases matching TRBD1. This CDR3 is 12 amino acids long. Unmatched junction bases numbered 4, after V lost 9 bases and J lost 4 bases. CDR1 and CDR2 from the germline V gene are SNHLY and FYNNEI. CDR3 bases: TGTGCCAGTTCGACAGGGCCAGATACGCAGTATTTT. It is translated as CASSTGPDTQYF.

This clone was picked up one time. The V gene is TRBV19, the J gene TRBJ2-1; a weak D match, TRBD2 (6 bases). This CDR3 is built from 15 residues. CDR1 LNHDA and CDR2 SQIVND come from the germline V gene (reference sequence). V shed 3 bases and J shed 4 bases, with 13 bases lying between them. CDR3 in amino acids: CASSITREYYNEQFF. CDR3 nucleotide sequence: TGTGCCAGTAGTATCACCCGGGAGTATTACAATGAGCAGTTCTTC.

The rearrangement joins TRBV11-1 to TRBJ1-3; D might be TRBD1 (5 bases). There are 14 residues in the CDR3. Germline CDR1 SGHAT, CDR2 FQDESV (reference sequence). Between the trimmed V and J ends, which lost 3 bases and 2 bases, there was a span of 8 bases. The CDR3: CASSFSRAGNTIYF. CDR3 DNA: TGTGCCAGCAGCTTCAGCAGGGCTGGAAACACCATATATTTT.

The rearrangement joins TRBV30 to TRBJ1-1, with D hard to call. The CDR3 totals 14 residues. Germline assignment: CDR1 GTSNPN and CDR2 SVGIG (reference sequence). V was trimmed by 4 bases and J by 3 bases, leaving 15 bases between them. The DNA of the CDR3 is TGTGCCTGGAAACGGAATTGGGCGGACACTGAAGCTTTCTTT. Protein product: CAWKRNWADTEAFF.

The gene calls are TRBV18 and TRBJ1-1, with 7 bases matching TRBD1. Germline lookup yields CDR1 KGHSH and CDR2 LQKENI. The CDR3 has 12 residues. The V and J ends lost 6 bases and 3 bases, in that order; junction bases with no gene match: 1. CDR3 amino acids: CASSRGDTEAFF. CDR3 sequence (DNA): TGTGCCAGCTCCAGGGGGGACACTGAAGCTTTCTTT.

The chain is built from TRBV27 and TRBJ2-7; D might be TRBD2 (5 bases). The germline CDR1 and CDR2 sequences are MNHEY and SMNVEV (reference sequence). V lost 0 bases and J 2 bases, leaving 14 bases between the germline ends. This CDR3 comprises 16 residues. This CDR3 reads CASSLSLAAKTYEQYF. In nucleotides, the CDR3 is TGTGCCAGCAGTTTATCCCTAGCCGCCAAGACCTACGAGCAGTACTTC.

CDR3 nucleotides: TGCAGCGTTTCAGTCCCCAATGGGAGGTACGAGCAGTACTTC. Its translation: CSVSVPNGRYEQYF. This chain connects TRBV29-1 to TRBJ2-7, with D possibly TRBD2 on 6 matching bases. V was clipped by 5 bases and J by 4 bases, with 18 bases between them. Germline lookup yields CDR1 SQVTM and CDR2 ANQGSEA. This CDR3 is built from 14 residues.

The chain is built from TRBV15 and TRBJ2-3, with 8 nucleotides matching TRBD2. With 3 bases clipped from V and 4 bases from J, the junction kept 6 bases outside the gene matches. The CDR3 contains 15 residues. Germline V gives CDR1 LNHNV, CDR2 YYDKDF (reference sequence). CDR3 in amino acids: CATSSGTRSSDTQYF. For the CDR3, the DNA is TGTGCCACCAGCAGCGGGACTAGAAGCTCAGATACGCAGTATTTT.

The chain joins TRBV4-2 to TRBJ2-1, with 9 bases fitting TRBD2. V was clipped by 4 bases and J by 7 bases; unmatched bases: 11. Per the germline V gene, CDR1 is LGHNA and CDR2 is YNFKEQ. The CDR3 loop spans 16 amino acids. The CDR3 region has the DNA TGTGCCAGCAGCCCCCTTCTAGCGGGATACACGAATGAGCAGTTCTTC. This sequence encodes CASSPLLAGYTNEQFF.

This chain connects TRBV29-1 to TRBJ2-7; TRBD2 aligns across 14 bases. Germline V gene lookup returns CDR1 SQVTM and CDR2 ANQGSEA. V gave up 6 bases and J gave up 2 bases; unmatched junction bases: 9. The CDR3 loop spans 16 amino acids. This CDR3 is CSVRPGTSGRTYEQYF. CDR3 sequence (DNA): TGCAGCGTCCGACCCGGGACTAGCGGGAGAACCTACGAGCAGTACTTC.

This sequence joins TRBV15 and TRBJ1-1; D is perhaps TRBD1 (5 bases). CDR3 length equals 18 residues. V was cut by 1 base and J by 4 bases, with 22 bases left in between. Germline values: CDR1 LNHNV, CDR2 YYDKDF (reference sequence). The CDR3 DNA reads as TGTGCCACCAGCAGAGCCGCCGGCTCCGGGGCCGGGGGCACTGAAGCTTTCTTT. Its protein is CATSRAAGSGAGGTEAFF.

The chain is built from TRBV7-2 and TRBJ1-5; TRBD1 aligns across 9 bases. V shed 5 bases and J 4 bases; nucleotides not matched to a gene: 6. This CDR3 is 15 amino acids long. Germline values: CDR1 SGHTA, CDR2 FQGNSA. The CDR3 spells CASSPRTGENQPQHF. The CDR3 DNA follows: TGTGCCAGCAGCCCAAGGACAGGGGAAAATCAGCCCCAGCATTTT.

V and J are TRBV6-1 and TRBJ2-7, with 7 bases lining up with TRBD1. CDR3 length: 15 residues. CDR1 is MNHNS, CDR2 SASEGT, per germline. The J segment lost 2 bases and the V segment lost 8 bases, leaving 12 bases of the junction unmatched. The DNA for the CDR3 is TGTGCCAGCTTTACCGACAGGGTCCGTGCCTACGAGCAGTACTTC. Its translation: CASFTDRVRAYEQYF.

The V and J genes are TRBV7-9 and TRBJ2-1; no firm D call. Per germline, CDR1 SEHNR and CDR2 FQNEAQ (reference sequence). The CDR3 consists of 16 residues. The ends were cut back, 1 base at V and 0 bases at J, with 10 bases in the middle. CDR3 in amino acids: CASSLVGSSSYNEQFF. As DNA, the CDR3 is TGTGCCAGCAGCTTAGTGGGCTCGAGCTCCTACAATGAGCAGTTCTTC. Combining the CDR3 with reference TRBV7-9 and TRBJ2-1 gives the whole variable domain DTGVSQNPRHKITKRGQNVTFRCDPISEHNRLYWYRQTLGQGPEFLTYFQNEAQLEKSRLLSDRFSAERPKGSFSTLEIQRTEQGDSAMYLCASSLVGSSSYNEQFFGPGTRLTVL.

The V and J genes are TRBV7-3 and TRBJ1-1; D may be TRBD1 (6 bases). The CDR3 has 15 amino acids. V was trimmed by 5 bases and J by 5 bases, leaving 18 bases between them. The germline V gene has CDR1 SGHTA and CDR2 FQGTGA. CDR3 amino acids: CASSPATGPGTEAFF. DNA of the CDR3: TGTGCCAGCAGCCCGGCGACAGGACCGGGGACTGAAGCTTTCTTT.

The chain couples TRBV7-2 to TRBJ1-2, with 9 nucleotides matching TRBD1. The CDR3 has 13 amino acids. The trim removed 9 bases at V and 3 bases at J, leaving 5 bases unmatched. Per the germline V gene, CDR1 is SGHTA and CDR2 is FQGNSA. Here the CDR3 reads CASGTGNDYGYTF. Written as DNA, the CDR3 is TGTGCCAGTGGGACAGGGAATGACTATGGCTACACCTTC. Complete variable domain (other parts from reference TRBV7-2 and TRBJ1-2): GAGVSQSPSNKVTEKGKDVELRCDPISGHTALYWYRQSLGQGLEFLIYFQGNSAPDKSGLPSDRFSAERTGGSVSTLTIQRTQQEDSAVYLCASGTGNDYGYTFGSGTRLTVV.

The V and J genes are TRBV5-4 and TRBJ2-2; D ambiguous. The CDR3 consists of 14 residues. Trimming pared 4 bases from V and 6 bases from J, leaving 13 bases between. CDR1 SGHNT and CDR2 YYREEE come from the germline V gene (reference sequence). DNA of the CDR3: TGTGCCAGCAGCAATCGATGGGTTGCCGGGGAGCTGTTTTTT. Translating it yields CASSNRWVAGELFF.

The gene calls are TRBV6-5 and TRBJ1-1, with 7 bases that match TRBD1. Germline CDR1 MNHEY, CDR2 SVGAGI. V was pared by 4 bases and J by 12 bases, with 8 bases of the junction left unmatched. The CDR3 has 12 amino acids. CDR3 sequence reads: CASSSGQSGSFF. CDR3 DNA sequence: TGTGCCAGCAGTTCGGGACAGTCTGGTTCTTTCTTT.

The V gene is TRBV27, the J gene TRBJ1-5, with no clear D. V lost 0 bases and J 7 bases, leaving 13 bases between the germline ends. Germline-derived CDR1 and CDR2 are MNHEY and SMNVEV (reference sequence). This CDR3 has 15 amino acids. CDR3 in amino acids: CASSLSSPSKQPQHF. In nucleotides, the CDR3 is TGTGCCAGCAGTTTATCGAGCCCGAGTAAACAGCCCCAGCATTTT.

This rearrangement joins TRBV7-8 to TRBJ1-1, with unresolved D. The ends were cut back, 8 bases at V and 5 bases at J, with 9 bases in the middle. The germline CDR1 and CDR2 sequences are SGHVS and FQNEAQ. The CDR3 extends over 11 amino acids. The CDR3 is CASGKGTEAFF. The CDR3 nucleotides are TGTGCCAGCGGGAAGGGTACTGAAGCTTTCTTT. Together with reference TRBV7-8 and TRBJ1-1, the CDR3 gives the full variable domain: GAGVSQSPRYKVAKRGQDVALRCDPISGHVSLFWYQQALGQGPEFLTYFQNEAQLDKSGLPSDRFFAERPEGSVSTLKIQRTQQEDSAVYLCASGKGTEAFFGQGTRLTVV.

J is TRBJ1-3 and V is TRBV13; D is unclear. V was trimmed by 2 bases and J by 1 base, leaving 6 bases between them. Germline V gives CDR1 PRHDT, CDR2 FYEKMQ (reference sequence). This CDR3 spans 14 amino acids. As DNA, the CDR3 is TGTGCCAGCAGCTTACAAGGGTCTGGAAACACCATATATTTT. It is translated as CASSLQGSGNTIYF.

This clone was detected only once. This chain connects TRBV27 to TRBJ2-4; TRBD1 agrees at 7 bases. The CDR3 contains 17 residues. Germline assignment: CDR1 MNHEY and CDR2 SMNVEV (reference sequence). The trim removed 3 bases at V and 2 bases at J, leaving 10 bases unmatched. The CDR3 reads CASSFPRETGTKNIQYF. In nucleotides, the CDR3 is TGTGCCAGCAGTTTCCCGCGAGAGACAGGGACCAAAAACATTCAGTACTTC.